This T cell receptor beta chain was found in a study of regulatory T cells in long-lasting Graves disease. The time point is: newly diagnosed GD, antithyroid drugs for less than 3 months. The authors made the TCR library using RNA they extracted from PBMCs. HTBI primers from iRepertoire and Arm-PCR of CDR3 regions yielded the TCR beta libraries. TCRdb fed the multiplex PCR reads into MiXCR, producing one record per CDR3 protein. The repertoire holds about 540,000 distinct CDR3 sequences, with less than 15% as singletons. The V and J ends lost 4 bases and 4 bases, in that order; junction bases with no gene match: 6. The length of the CDR3 is 15 residues. Germline V gene lookup returns CDR1 SGHRS and CDR2 YFSETQ. This clonotype has a count of ten or more. This sample also appeared in a second study, on T cells in Graves' hyperthyroidism and ophthalmopathy.

The TCR originated in a man aged 25 to 40 with Graves disease. The rearrangement links TRBV5-1 to TRBJ1-5, with TRBD1 matching 9 bases. Sequenced material: peripheral blood mononuclear cells (PBMCs), taken at new diagnosis, from a patient treated with antithyroid drugs. The CDR3 reads CASSEGTGLNQPQHF. Here the CDR3 DNA reads TGCGCCAGCAGCGAAGGGACAGGGCTGAATCAGCCCCAGCATTTT.